Following are 10 T cell receptor beta chains from one sample sequenced in a study of blood T cell repertoires in COVID-19. Libraries were prepared by immunoSEQ multiplex PCR; TCRdb keeps only in-frame clonotypes and omits some of them. Among roughly 250,000 clones listed, 65% to 80% were seen once. The source material was peripheral blood. These receptors were obtained from a woman aged 40 to 50 with active or convalescent COVID-19.

The chain's CDR3 is CASSSTPGTGGIKAFF. CDR3 DNA: TGTGCCAGCAGCTCAACCCCCGGGACAGGGGGCATTAAGGCTTTCTTT. The chain is built from TRBV7-3 and TRBJ1-1; 12 nucleotides align to TRBD1. This CDR3 has 16 amino acids. Germline V gene data show CDR1 as SGHTA and CDR2 as FQGTGA. With V trimmed by 4 bases and J by 11 bases, 14 bases remained unmatched.

The V gene is TRBV11-2, the J gene TRBJ1-2, with TRBD1 matching over 7 bases. Germline loops: CDR1 SGHAT, CDR2 FQNNGV. V shed 5 bases, J shed 3 bases, and the junction held 3 bases outside the gene matches. The CDR3 extends over 13 amino acids. The CDR3 region has the DNA TGTGCCAGCAGCCCCGACAGGGACTATGGCTACACCTTC. Translating gives CASSPDRDYGYTF.

V and J are TRBV5-1 and TRBJ2-3, with 9 bases matching TRBD2. V lost 0 bases to trimming and J lost 0 bases; unmatched junction nucleotides: 5. CDR1 and CDR2 (germline): SGHRS, YFSETQ. The CDR3 is 17 residues long. The CDR3 region has the DNA TGCGCCAGCAGCTTGGCGGCTAGCGGGGCGAGCACAGATACGCAGTATTTT. As protein: CASSLAASGASTDTQYF.

The chain carries TRBV9 and TRBJ1-6; D ambiguous. V was shortened by 2 bases and J by 10 bases, with 16 bases between the two germline ends. The CDR3 has 15 residues. The germline V gene has CDR1 SGDLS and CDR2 YYNGEE. Here the CDR3 reads CASSVSEGSRSPLHF. The DNA of the CDR3 is TGTGCCAGCAGCGTTAGCGAGGGATCGAGGTCACCCCTCCACTTT. The full variable domain, completed using reference TRBV9 and TRBJ1-6, is DSGVTQTPKHLITATGQRVTLRCSPRSGDLSVYWYQQSLDQGLQFLIQYYNGEERAKGNILERFSAQQFPDLHSELNLSSLELGDSALYFCASSVSEGSRSPLHFGNGTRLTVT.

This clone was observed a handful of times. CDR3 residues: CASSLGTATLNTEAFF. The DNA for the CDR3 is TGTGCCAGCAGTTTAGGGACAGCAACACTGAACACTGAAGCTTTCTTT. The chain couples TRBV27 to TRBJ1-1; 7 positions match TRBD1. The CDR3 runs to 16 residues. The V segment lost 2 bases and the J segment 0 bases; nucleotides outside the gene matches: 6. Germline V gene sequence: CDR1 MNHEY, CDR2 SMNVEV (reference sequence).

The chain has TRBV4-1 and TRBJ2-1, with 10 bases aligning to TRBD2. Germline lookup yields CDR1 MGHRA and CDR2 YSYEKL. V lost 2 bases to trimming and J lost 3 bases; unmatched junction nucleotides: 7. The CDR3 loop spans 17 amino acids. Here the CDR3 DNA reads TGCGCCAGCAGCCAATATAGCGGGGGGCCCAACTACAATGAGCAGTTCTTC. It codes for CASSQYSGGPNYNEQFF.

The chain employs TRBV7-3 and TRBJ2-5; 8 positions match TRBD1. Germline CDR1 reads SGHTA; CDR2 reads FQGTGA. This CDR3 has 13 residues. V dropped 5 bases and J dropped 5; count of bases not matched to a gene: 4. The CDR3 DNA follows: TGTGCCAGCAGCCGGGACAGGCGGGAGACCCAGTACTTC. Amino acids: CASSRDRRETQYF.

Only a few counts were recorded for this clone. The DNA of the CDR3 is TGTGCCAGCAGGGACACCAGGGAAGGCTACACCTTC. Translation gives CASRDTREGYTF. This chain links TRBV6-5 with TRBJ1-2, with a possible D match to TRBD1 (5 bases). The CDR3 extends over 12 amino acids. Trimming left V 6 bases short and J 8 bases short, with 13 bases between. Germline V gene sequence: CDR1 MNHEY, CDR2 SVGAGI.

This chain uses TRBV2 with TRBJ2-7, with a possible D match to TRBD1 (6 bases). Trimming took off 4 bases at V and 3 bases at J, with 7 bases between the two ends. The CDR3 spans 12 residues. Looked up from germline, CDR1 is SNHLY and CDR2 is FYNNEI. CDR3 nucleotide sequence: TGTGCCAGCAGTGGGGACAACTACGAGCAGTACTTC. Protein: CASSGDNYEQYF.

This rearrangement joins TRBV5-4 to TRBJ2-1; the D is unclear. The CDR3 runs to 16 residues. V gave up 4 bases and J gave up 0 bases, with 14 bases separating them. Germline CDR1 and CDR2: SGHNT and YYREEE (reference sequence). For the CDR3, the DNA is TGTGCCAGCAGCCCACTACTCGGAAGCTCCTACAATGAGCAGTTCTTC. The encoded protein is CASSPLLGSSYNEQFF.